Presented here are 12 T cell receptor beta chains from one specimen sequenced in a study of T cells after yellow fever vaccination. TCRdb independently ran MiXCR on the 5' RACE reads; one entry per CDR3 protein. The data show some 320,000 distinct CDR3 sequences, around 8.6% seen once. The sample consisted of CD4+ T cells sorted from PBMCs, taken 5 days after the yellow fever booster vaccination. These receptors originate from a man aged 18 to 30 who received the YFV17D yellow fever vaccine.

As DNA, the CDR3 is TGTGCCAGCAGTGGGCAGGGGGCTAGCAATCAGCCCCAGCATTTT. This translates into CASSGQGASNQPQHF. The chain employs TRBV25-1 and TRBJ1-5; 8 bases align to TRBD1. CDR1 MGHDK and CDR2 SYGVNS come from the germline V gene. The CDR3 runs 15 residues. The V and J ends lost 4 bases and 0 bases, in that order; junction bases with no gene match: 2.

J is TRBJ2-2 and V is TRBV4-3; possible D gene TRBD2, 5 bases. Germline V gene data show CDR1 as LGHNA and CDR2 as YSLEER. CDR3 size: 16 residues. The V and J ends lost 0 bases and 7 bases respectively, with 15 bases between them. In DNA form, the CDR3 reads TGCGCCAGCAGCCAAGAGCGGACTCCCGTCGGCGGGGAGCTGTTTTTT. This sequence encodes CASSQERTPVGGELFF.

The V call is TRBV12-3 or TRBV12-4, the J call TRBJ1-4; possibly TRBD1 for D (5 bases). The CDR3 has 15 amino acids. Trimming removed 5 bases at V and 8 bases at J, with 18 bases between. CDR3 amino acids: CASSPALRGGEKLFF. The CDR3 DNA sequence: TGTGCCAGCAGTCCGGCGCTCCGGGGCGGGGAAAAACTGTTTTTT.

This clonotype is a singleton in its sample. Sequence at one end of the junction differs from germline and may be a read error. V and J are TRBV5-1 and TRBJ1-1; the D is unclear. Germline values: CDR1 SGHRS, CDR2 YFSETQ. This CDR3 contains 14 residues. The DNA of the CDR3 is TGCGCCAGCAGCTTCGCAACCCAGGAGACTGTAGCTTTCTTT. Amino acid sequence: CASSFATQETVAFF.

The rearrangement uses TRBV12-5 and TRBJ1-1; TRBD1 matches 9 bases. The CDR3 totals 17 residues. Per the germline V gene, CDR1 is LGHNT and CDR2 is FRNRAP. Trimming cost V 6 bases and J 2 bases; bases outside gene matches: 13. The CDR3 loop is CASGLNINRGQNTEAFF. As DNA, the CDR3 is TGTGCTAGTGGCCTCAACATCAACAGGGGGCAAAACACTGAAGCTTTCTTT.

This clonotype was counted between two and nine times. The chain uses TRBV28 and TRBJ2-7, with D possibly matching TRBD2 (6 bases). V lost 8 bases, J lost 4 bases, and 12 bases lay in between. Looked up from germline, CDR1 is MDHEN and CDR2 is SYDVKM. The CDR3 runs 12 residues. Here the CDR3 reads CASGRLGYEQYV. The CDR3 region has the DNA TGTGCCAGCGGGAGGTTGGGGTACGAGCAGTACGTC.

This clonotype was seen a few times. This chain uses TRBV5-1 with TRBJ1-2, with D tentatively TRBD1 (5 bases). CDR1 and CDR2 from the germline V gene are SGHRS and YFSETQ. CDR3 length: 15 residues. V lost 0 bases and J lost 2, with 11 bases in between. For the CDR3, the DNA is TGCGCCAGCAGCTTGGAGGTTCAGGGAAACTATGGCTACACCTTC. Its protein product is CASSLEVQGNYGYTF.

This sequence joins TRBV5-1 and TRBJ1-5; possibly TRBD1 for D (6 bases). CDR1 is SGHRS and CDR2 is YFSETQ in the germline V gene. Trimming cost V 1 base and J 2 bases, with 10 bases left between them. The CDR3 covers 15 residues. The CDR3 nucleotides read TGCGCCAGCAGCTTGCAGGGGTCGGGCAATCAGCCCCAGCATTTT. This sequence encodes CASSLQGSGNQPQHF.

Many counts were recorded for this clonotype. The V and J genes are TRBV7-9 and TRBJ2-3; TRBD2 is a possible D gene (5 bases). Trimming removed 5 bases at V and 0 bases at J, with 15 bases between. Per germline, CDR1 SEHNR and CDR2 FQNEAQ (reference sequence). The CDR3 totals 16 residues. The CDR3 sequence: CASSRTPRESTDTQYF. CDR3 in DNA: TGTGCCAGCAGCCGGACTCCTCGAGAAAGCACAGATACGCAGTATTTT. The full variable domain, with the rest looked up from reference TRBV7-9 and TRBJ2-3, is DTGVSQNPRHKITKRGQNVTFRCDPISEHNRLYWYRQTLGQGPEFLTYFQNEAQLEKSRLLSDRFSAERPKGSFSTLEIQRTEQGDSAMYLCASSRTPRESTDTQYFGPGTRLTVL.

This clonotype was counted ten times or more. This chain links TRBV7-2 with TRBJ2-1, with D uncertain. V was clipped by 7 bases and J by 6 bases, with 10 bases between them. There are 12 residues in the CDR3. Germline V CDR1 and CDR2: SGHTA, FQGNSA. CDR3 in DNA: TGTGCCAGCACCCCGACTCCCAATGAGCAGTTCTTC. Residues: CASTPTPNEQFF.

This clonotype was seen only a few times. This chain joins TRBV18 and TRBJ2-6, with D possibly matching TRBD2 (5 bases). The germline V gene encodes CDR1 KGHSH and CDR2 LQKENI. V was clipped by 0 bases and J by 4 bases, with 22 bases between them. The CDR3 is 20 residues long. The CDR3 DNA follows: TGTGCCAGCTCACCACCGTTGGGTCTAACAGCCCGGGGAGGGGCCAACGTCCTGACTTTC. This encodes CASSPPLGLTARGGANVLTF.

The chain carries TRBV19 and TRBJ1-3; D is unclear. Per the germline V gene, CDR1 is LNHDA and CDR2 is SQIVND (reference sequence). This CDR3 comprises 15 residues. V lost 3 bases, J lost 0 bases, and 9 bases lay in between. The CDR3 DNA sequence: TGTGCCAGTAGTATGAGGCAGTCCTCTGGAAACACCATATATTTT. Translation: CASSMRQSSGNTIYF.